A single sample gave rise to the 26 T cell receptor beta chains below, sequenced in a study of breast tumors, draining lymph nodes, adjacent tissues. TCRdb used MiXCR to reprocess the multiplex PCR reads, holding one entry per CDR3 protein. The sample lists about 230,000 distinct CDR3 sequences; about 30% were seen once. The lymph nodes were axillary draining lymph nodes from breast cancer patients. Input material: axillary lymph node tissue. Receptors originate from a female donor with breast cancer. Some clones in this sample may be carry-over from other donors' samples.

This clonotype was counted a few times. This may be a read error: a much more frequent sequence differs by one nucleotide. V usage is TRBV6-5 and J usage is TRBJ1-3; weak D call: TRBD1 (6 bases). V was trimmed by 5 bases and J by 2 bases, leaving 13 bases between them. The CDR3 covers 15 residues. CDR1 is MNHEY, CDR2 SVGAGI, per germline. The CDR3 DNA follows: TGTGCCAGCAGTCCCCGACAGGCAACTGGAAACACCATATATTTT. Protein product: CASSPRQATGNTIYF.

V usage is TRBV6-5 and J usage is TRBJ2-3; no clear D gene. Looked up from germline, CDR1 is MNHEY and CDR2 is SVGAGI. This CDR3 has 13 residues. V was shortened by 7 bases and J by 2 bases, with 10 bases between the two germline ends. The CDR3 here is CASIHANTDTQYF. The CDR3 DNA follows: TGTGCCAGCATACACGCCAACACAGATACGCAGTATTTT.

This clonotype was counted ten times or more. J is TRBJ2-7 and V is TRBV11-2; no reliable D call. CDR3 length: 13 residues. Trimming shortened V by 3 bases and J by 4 bases, and 10 bases separated the two germline ends. From germline, CDR1 is SGHAT and CDR2 FQNNGV. CDR3 residues: CASSLVMPYEQYF. The DNA of the CDR3 is TGTGCCAGCAGCTTGGTCATGCCTTACGAGCAGTACTTC.

In DNA form, the CDR3 reads TGTGCCAGCACCCCCCCAAGGCCGGGATTCCCCCGCACAGATACGCAGTATTTT. Amino acid sequence: CASTPPRPGFPRTDTQYF. The gene calls are TRBV6-1 and TRBJ2-3, with D possibly matching TRBD2 (5 bases). The CDR3 has 18 residues. Trimming took off 7 bases at V and 1 base at J, with 24 bases between the two ends. Germline assignment: CDR1 MNHNS and CDR2 SASEGT.

Remarks on this clonotype: A clone one base away is much larger, so this may be a read error. The gene calls are TRBV5-6 and TRBJ1-5; D call uncertain. Germline V gives CDR1 SGHDT, CDR2 YYEEEE. The CDR3 spans 16 residues. For the CDR3, the DNA is TGTGCCAGCAGCTTTTTTACGTTTTCCAGCAGTCAGCCCCAGCATTTT. This encodes CASSFFTFSSSQPQHF.

In its sample, this clonotype was seen many times. This sequence joins TRBV19 and TRBJ2-1; maybe TRBD2 (5 bases). The CDR3 runs 13 residues. The germline CDR1 and CDR2 sequences are LNHDA and SQIVND (reference sequence). V was clipped by 3 bases and J by 6 bases, with 9 bases between them. This CDR3 reads CASSISSRNEQFF. CDR3 sequence (DNA): TGTGCCAGTAGTATCTCTAGCCGCAATGAGCAGTTCTTC.

This chain uses TRBV5-1 with TRBJ2-3; D is possibly TRBD2 (7 bases). CDR3 length equals 15 residues. With 3 bases removed from V and 0 bases from J, the gap between germline ends came to 11 bases. The V gene's germline CDR1 is SGHRS and CDR2 YFSETQ. The CDR3 here is CASSSGGPSTDTQYF. The CDR3 DNA sequence: TGCGCCAGCAGCTCCGGGGGGCCTAGCACAGATACGCAGTATTTT.

J is TRBJ2-1 and V is TRBV7-3, with D possibly being TRBD1 or TRBD2 (7 bases each). The V gene's germline CDR1 is SGHTA and CDR2 FQGTGA. This CDR3 is 14 amino acids long. The V end lost 5 bases, the J end lost 8 bases, and 16 bases lay between the germline ends. DNA of the CDR3: TGTGCCAGCAGCACCTCGACAGGGAGGGATGAGCAGTTCTTC. Protein product: CASSTSTGRDEQFF.

This clonotype showed up many times. The V call is TRBV18, the J call TRBJ1-2, with 10 bases identical to TRBD1. V trimming: 2 bases; J trimming: 5 bases; junction bases outside the gene matches: 8. The CDR3 extends over 16 amino acids. The germline V gene has CDR1 KGHSH and CDR2 LQKENI. CDR3 sequence reads: CASSPDRGPGWYGYTF. In DNA, the CDR3 is TGTGCCAGCTCACCAGACAGGGGGCCTGGGTGGTATGGCTACACCTTC. Combining the CDR3 with reference TRBV18 and TRBJ1-2 gives the whole variable domain NAGVMQNPRHLVRRRGQEARLRCSPMKGHSHVYWYRQLPEEGLKFMVYLQKENIIDESGMPKERFSAEFPKEGPSILRIQQVVRGDSAAYFCASSPDRGPGWYGYTFGSGTRLTVV.

The chain carries TRBV20-1 and TRBJ1-1, with D perhaps matching TRBD1 (5 bases). CDR1 and CDR2 from the germline V gene are DFQATT and SNEGSKA (reference sequence). V lost 0 bases and J lost 10, with 18 bases in between. The length of the CDR3 is 14 residues. As DNA, the CDR3 is TGCAGTGCTAGAGATCAAGTGACAGTTCTGGCAGCTTTCTTT. Protein: CSARDQVTVLAAFF.

This clonotype was seen many times. This rearrangement joins TRBV20-1 to TRBJ2-1, with D maybe TRBD2 (5 bases). V was cut by 0 bases and J by 8 bases, with 17 bases left in between. CDR1 DFQATT and CDR2 SNEGSKA come from the germline V gene (reference sequence). This CDR3 has 15 amino acids. The CDR3 is CSARDARGPTDEQFF. Here the CDR3 DNA reads TGCAGTGCTAGAGATGCGAGAGGGCCTACAGATGAGCAGTTCTTC.

This clonotype was observed many times. V is TRBV19 and J is TRBJ2-6; D not certain. The CDR3 is made up of 15 amino acids. Germline CDR1 and CDR2: LNHDA and SQIVND (reference sequence). The ends were cut back, 5 bases at V and 2 bases at J, with 10 bases in the middle. The CDR3 loop is CASSATSPGANVLTF. The CDR3 region has the DNA TGTGCCAGTAGTGCGACGTCTCCTGGGGCCAACGTCCTGACTTTC.

This clonotype occurred many times. This sequence joins TRBV11-3 and TRBJ2-1; D is possibly TRBD1 (5 bases). Germline values: CDR1 SGHNT, CDR2 YENEEA. Trimming took off 5 bases at V and 5 bases at J, with 13 bases between the two ends. The CDR3 has 14 residues. The CDR3 loop reads CASSTRQKDNEQFF. CDR3 nucleotides: TGTGCCAGCAGCACTCGACAGAAGGACAATGAGCAGTTCTTC.

Comment on this clonotype: It is likely a read error, because the conserved phenylalanine at the end of the CDR3 is missing. The DNA is left out, because the CDR3 cannot be placed on it with certainty; the CDR3 is given as TCRdb lists it. The chain is built from TRBV20-1 and TRBJ2-6; TRBD2 was called by the table and not checked on the DNA. The CDR3 has 9 residues if both end residues are counted. CDR1 is DFQATT and CDR2 is SNEGSKA in the germline V gene (reference sequence). The CDR3 is CSASGATSG.

The chain is built from TRBV20-1 and TRBJ1-5, with no clear D. This CDR3 contains 13 residues. Per germline, CDR1 DFQATT and CDR2 SNEGSKA (reference sequence). Trimming removed 5 bases at V and 10 bases at J, with 18 bases between. In DNA form, the CDR3 reads TGCAGTGCTGTTAAAGCGGCTAATTCACCCCAGCATTTT. The encoded protein is CSAVKAANSPQHF.

A single count supports this clonotype. This sequence joins TRBV7-6 and TRBJ1-4; D call uncertain. Germline-derived CDR1 and CDR2 are SGHVS and FNYEAQ. CDR3 length: 15 residues. The V end lost 1 base, the J end lost 7 bases, and 13 bases lay between the germline ends. CDR3 DNA: TGTGCCAGCAGCTTAGGTCCCGGGTGGAGTGAAAAACTGTTTTTT. Translated, it gives CASSLGPGWSEKLFF.

The sample holds many counts of this clonotype. The chain couples TRBV20-1 to TRBJ2-3; 11 nucleotides agree with TRBD1. Looked up from germline, CDR1 is DFQATT and CDR2 is SNEGSKA (reference sequence). The CDR3 spans 13 residues. With V trimmed by 6 bases and J by 4 bases, 3 bases remained unmatched. The CDR3 DNA reads TGCAGTGCGAGGACAGGGGGCCCAGATACGCAGTATTTT. It translates to CSARTGGPDTQYF.

A remark on this clonotype: A much larger clone is a single base away; this may be a read error. The V call is TRBV28, the J call TRBJ1-2, with unresolved D. Germline CDR1 MDHEN, CDR2 SYDVKM. The V and J ends lost 8 bases and 8 bases respectively, with 15 bases between them. CDR3 length equals 12 residues. The CDR3: CASAPIGLGYTF. The CDR3 DNA is TGTGCCAGCGCCCCGATCGGACTAGGCTACACCTTC.

Many counts were recorded for this clonotype. The chain employs TRBV20-1 and TRBJ1-2, with 11 nucleotides matching TRBD1. Per germline, CDR1 DFQATT and CDR2 SNEGSKA (reference sequence). Trimming removed 1 base from V and 5 bases from J; junction bases left unmatched: 9. The CDR3 is 16 residues long. The CDR3: CSARVIGQGAWYGYTF. CDR3 coding DNA: TGCAGTGCTAGAGTAATCGGACAGGGGGCTTGGTATGGCTACACCTTC.

This clonotype was counted between two and nine times. This may stem from a read error, because a much larger clone lies one nucleotide away. The V call is TRBV9, the J call TRBJ2-1, with D perhaps TRBD2 (5 bases). This CDR3 has 15 residues. Germline assignment: CDR1 SGDLS and CDR2 YYNGEE. CDR3 amino acids: CASSVELDSYNEPFF. In DNA, the CDR3 is TGTGCCAGCAGCGTTGAATTGGACTCCTACAATGAGCCGTTCTTC.

The V call is TRBV20-1, the J call TRBJ1-5; D unclear. The CDR3 is 12 residues long. Between the trimmed V and J ends, which lost 5 bases and 7 bases, there was a span of 12 bases. CDR1 and CDR2 from the germline V gene are DFQATT and SNEGSKA (reference sequence). The CDR3 region has the DNA TGCAGTGCTTGCCGATCTCAACAGCCCCAGCATTTT. Its protein is CSACRSQQPQHF.

This clonotype was found many times. The chain recombines TRBV30 with TRBJ2-7; 14 bases align to TRBD2. CDR1 and CDR2 (germline): GTSNPN, SVGIG (reference sequence). There are 14 residues in the CDR3. V was pared by 1 base and J by 9 bases, with 5 bases of the junction left unmatched. The DNA of the CDR3 is TGTGCCTGGAGTGAAGGACTAGCGGGGGGCGCGCAGTACTTC. The encoded protein is CAWSEGLAGGAQYF.

This clonotype was found many times. The chain is built from TRBV11-3 and TRBJ2-7, with D possibly being TRBD2 (5 bases). Germline V CDR1 and CDR2: SGHNT, YENEEA. V shed 1 base and J shed 7 bases, with 14 bases lying between them. The CDR3 is made up of 14 amino acids. This CDR3 is CASSLVSGSGEQYF. As DNA, the CDR3 is TGTGCCAGCAGCTTAGTTTCGGGATCGGGAGAGCAGTACTTC.

On this clonotype: The CDR3 end shows no conserved phenylalanine or tryptophan, and so a read error is likely. This sequence joins TRBV29-1 and TRBJ2-1; possibly TRBD1 for D (6 bases). The CDR3 loop spans 13 amino acids. Germline CDR1 is SQVTM and CDR2 is ANQGSEA. The CDR3 DNA reads TGCAGCGTGCGTAGGACAGTTTACAATGGGCAGTTCCTC. Translating gives CSVRRTVYNGQFL.

This clonotype showed up many times. J is TRBJ1-6 and V is TRBV30; 7 bases line up with TRBD1. V gave up 3 bases and J gave up 9 bases; unmatched junction bases: 8. Germline V lookup: CDR1 GTSNPN, CDR2 SVGIG (reference sequence). The CDR3 covers 14 residues. The CDR3 DNA is TGTGCCTGGAGGACAGACAGGGAAAGTTCACCCCTCCACTTT. Translated, it gives CAWRTDRESSPLHF.

Ten or more counts support this clonotype. The J gene is TRBJ1-2, the V gene TRBV18; 9 nucleotides match TRBD1. This CDR3 spans 13 amino acids. The germline gives CDR1 KGHSH, CDR2 LQKENI. V trimming: 3 bases; J trimming: 5 bases; junction bases outside the gene matches: 1. The DNA for the CDR3 is TGTGCCAGCTCACCGGGACAGGGTTATGGCTACACCTTC. Its protein is CASSPGQGYGYTF.